The 13 T cell receptor beta chains below all came from one sample that was sequenced in a study of CD8 T cell repertoires and HIV-1 epitope variants (dated by TCRdb to about 2020). These receptors have no known antigen. Library preparation employed the immunoSEQ multiplex PCR assay. TCRdb took over this immuneACCESS table, retaining in-frame rearrangements with V and J assigned. Such tables are incomplete; in checked studies, under half of the missing clones stem from an unresolved V gene, and the remainder is unexplained. Here the sample has 5,000 to 6,500 clones; about 65% occur a single time. Around two fifths of the sample is held by the ten biggest clonotypes. Sequenced sample: cultured CD8+ T cells derived from PBMCs. The receptors come from a male donor with HIV.

The chain uses TRBV7-2 and TRBJ2-2, with 10 bases matching TRBD2. V lost 5 bases, J lost 7 bases, and 10 bases stayed unmatched. Germline assignment: CDR1 SGHTA and CDR2 FQGNSA. This CDR3 has 16 residues. The DNA of the CDR3 is TGTGCCAGCAGCGTTCCGGGACTAGCGTTAGGCGGGGAGCTGTTTTTT. Translating it yields CASSVPGLALGGELFF.

This CDR3 is CASSPDRNTGELFF. The DNA for the CDR3 is TGTGCCAGCAGCCCCGACAGGAACACCGGGGAGCTGTTTTTT. This sequence joins TRBV4-2 and TRBJ2-2, with D tentatively TRBD1 (5 bases). This CDR3 has 14 amino acids. Trimming removed 4 bases from V and 1 base from J, with 7 bases in between. Germline V gene sequence: CDR1 LGHNA, CDR2 YNFKEQ.

V and J are TRBV5-4 and TRBJ2-5, with D maybe TRBD2 (5 bases). The V and J ends lost 3 bases and 2 bases respectively, with 14 bases between them. The germline CDR1 and CDR2 sequences are SGHNT and YYREEE (reference sequence). CDR3 size: 15 residues. The CDR3 protein is CASSSAGIDQETQYF. The CDR3 nucleotides read TGTGCCAGCAGCTCCGCCGGGATAGATCAAGAGACCCAGTACTTC. The full variable domain, rest sourced from reference TRBV5-4 and TRBJ2-5, is ETGVTQSPTHLIKTRGQQVTLRCSSQSGHNTVSWYQQALGQGPQFIFQYYREEENGRGNFPPRFSGLQFPNYSSELNVNALELDDSALYLCASSSAGIDQETQYFGPGTRLLVL.

This clone is classed as medium-sized (0.01 to 0.1%). The chain uses TRBV19 and TRBJ1-1; 7 nucleotides line up with TRBD1. CDR1 and CDR2 from the germline V gene are LNHDA and SQIVND (reference sequence). The CDR3 is 12 amino acids. With 5 bases clipped from V and 8 bases from J, the junction kept 5 bases outside the gene matches. The CDR3 coding sequence is TGTGCCAGTAGTGTCGGGACAGTAGAAGCTTTCTTT. Its protein is CASSVGTVEAFF.

The chain combines TRBV6-5 with TRBJ1-2; D call uncertain. The CDR3 consists of 13 residues. Germline V CDR1 and CDR2: MNHEY, SVGAGI. Deletions cut 2 bases from V and 8 bases from J, with 12 bases between. The CDR3 sequence: CASSYGGEEGYTF. DNA of the CDR3: TGTGCCAGCAGTTACGGAGGAGAGGAGGGCTACACCTTC.

In this sample, this clone turned up a few times. This chain links TRBV27 with TRBJ2-7, with D hard to call. V was cut by 6 bases and J by 4 bases, with 10 bases left in between. The CDR3 sequence is 12 residues long. Germline assignment: CDR1 MNHEY and CDR2 SMNVEV (reference sequence). The CDR3: CASSPATYEQYF. In DNA, the CDR3 is TGTGCCAGCAGCCCGGCAACATACGAGCAGTACTTC.

This rearrangement joins TRBV7-8 to TRBJ2-2, with 13 nucleotides matching TRBD2. With V trimmed by 1 base and J by 6 bases, 8 bases remained unmatched. This CDR3 region has 18 residues. Germline loops: CDR1 SGHVS, CDR2 FQNEAQ. The chain's CDR3 is CASSLGPGLAGRAGELFF. CDR3 DNA: TGTGCCAGCAGCTTAGGGCCGGGACTAGCGGGAAGGGCCGGGGAGCTGTTTTTT.

CDR3 nucleotide sequence: TGTGCCAGCCGGGAAGGGAGCTCCTACAATGAGCAGTTCTTC. It translates to CASREGSSYNEQFF. The gene calls are TRBV19 and TRBJ2-1, with D possibly matching TRBD2 (5 bases). V gave up 9 bases and J gave up 0 bases, with 12 bases separating them. This CDR3 spans 14 amino acids. CDR1 and CDR2 (germline): LNHDA, SQIVND (reference sequence).

This clone has just a few counts. The V and J genes are TRBV28 and TRBJ2-7, with 12 bases lining up with TRBD2. Germline V gives CDR1 MDHEN, CDR2 SYDVKM. V shed 4 bases, J shed 0 bases, and the junction held 4 bases outside the gene matches. This CDR3 is built from 16 residues. CDR3 sequence reads: CASSSLAGGLSYEQYF. The CDR3 nucleotides read TGTGCCAGCAGTTCCCTAGCGGGAGGGCTCTCCTACGAGCAGTACTTC.

The chain couples TRBV2 to TRBJ2-1, with D possibly matching TRBD1 (6 bases). Trimming pared 6 bases from V and 8 bases from J, leaving 11 bases between. CDR1 and CDR2 from the germline V gene are SNHLY and FYNNEI. The CDR3 is 12 residues long. CDR3 sequence: CASSWAGDEQFF. Written as DNA, the CDR3 is TGTGCCAGCAGCTGGGCAGGGGATGAGCAGTTCTTC.

The chain employs TRBV6-1 and TRBJ2-2, with 8 bases identical to TRBD2. The CDR3 has 17 residues. Germline lookup yields CDR1 MNHNS and CDR2 SASEGT. With 3 bases clipped from V and 0 bases from J, the junction kept 6 bases outside the gene matches. As DNA, the CDR3 is TGTGCCAGCAGTGAGGCGCCAGCGGGGGCGAACACCGGGGAGCTGTTTTTT. Translated: CASSEAPAGANTGELFF.

The chain is built from TRBV9 and TRBJ1-2; D unclear. The CDR3 runs 14 residues. With 0 bases removed from V and 3 bases from J, the gap between germline ends came to 9 bases. The germline V gene encodes CDR1 SGDLS and CDR2 YYNGEE. The CDR3 DNA is TGTGCCAGCAGCGTAGCTGCTCTAGACTATGGCTACACCTTC. Protein sequence: CASSVAALDYGYTF.

This clone appeared a few times. This rearrangement joins TRBV14 to TRBJ2-7, with unresolved D. The CDR3 consists of 12 residues. Trimming removed 0 bases at V and 5 bases at J, with 5 bases between. Germline V CDR1 and CDR2: SGHDN, FVKESK. CDR3 region: CASSQEVDEQYF. DNA for the CDR3: TGTGCCAGCAGCCAAGAGGTCGACGAGCAGTACTTC. The full variable domain, with the rest looked up from reference TRBV14 and TRBJ2-7, is EAGVTQFPSHSVIEKGQTVTLRCDPISGHDNLYWYRRVMGKEIKFLLHFVKESKQDESGMPNNRFLAERTGGTYSTLKVQPAELEDSGVYFCASSQEVDEQYFGPGTRLTVT.